A selection of T cell receptor beta chains follows, all from one sample in a study of blood T cell repertoires in COVID-19. TCRdb's table, derived via immunoSEQ multiplex PCR, lists solely in-frame clones and lacks some. Here the sample spans roughly 200,000 clones, approximately 83% being singletons. The sample comprised peripheral blood. All receptors come from a man aged 55 to 70 with acute or convalescent COVID-19. Both conserved end residues are part of each CDR3. Fields, in order: J gene, clone size, D gene, V gene, CDR3 DNA, CDR3 protein. The D gene is left open where the match is weak. Some rows have no size entry. The others give once, few or many, or a class for an expanded clone.

TRBJ2-7	few	TRBD1	TRBV3-1/TRBV3-2	TGTGCCAGCAGCCATTCGGGACAGGGGTCCTACGAGCAGTACTTC	CASSHSGQGSYEQYF
TRBJ2-1	-	TRBD2	TRBV9	TGTGCCAGCAGCGTAGGGCGGGAGGGCCGAAATGAGCAGTTCTTC	CASSVGREGRNEQFF
TRBJ1-2	-	TRBD1	TRBV6-5	TGTGCCAGCAGTTTCGGACAGGGGGGTGGCTACACCTTC	CASSFGQGGGYTF
TRBJ2-1	-	-	TRBV4-1	TGCGCCAGCAGCCAAGAAGCCCGGCTGTGGAGTGAGCAGTTCTTC	CASSQEARLWSEQFF
TRBJ2-2	-	TRBD2	TRBV9	TGTGCCAGCAGCGCCTTTGGGGGACTAGCTGCCGGGGAGCTGTTTTTT	CASSAFGGLAAGELFF
TRBJ2-1	-	-	TRBV10-3	TGTGCCATCAGAGGAGCGCAAACCAACAATGAGCAGTTCTTC	CAIRGAQTNNEQFF
TRBJ1-2	once	-	TRBV6-2/TRBV6-3	TGTGCCAGCAGCCAGCCTCCCTATGGCTACACCTTC	CASSQPPYGYTF
TRBJ2-2	-	-	TRBV27	TGTGCCAGCAGGAGACAGCAGAACACCGGGGAGCTGTTTTTT	CASRRQQNTGELFF
TRBJ1-3	-	-	TRBV12-3/TRBV12-4	TGTGCCACCCGGGAGGCCTCTGGAAACACCATATATTTT	CATREASGNTIYF
TRBJ1-2	-	-	TRBV7-6	TGTGCCAGCAGTTGCCGGACAGTGAACTATGGCTACACCTTC	CASSCRTVNYGYTF
TRBJ1-1	-	TRBD1	TRBV27	TGTGCCAGCAGTTGGGGGACAGGGAACACTGAAGCTTTCTTT	CASSWGTGNTEAFF
TRBJ2-2	-	-	TRBV30	TGTGCCACGGGGGACGGGAACACCGGGGAGCTGTTTTTT	CATGDGNTGELFF
TRBJ1-2	-	TRBD1	TRBV28	TGTGCCAGCAGTCAGGACAGGGAAGACTATGGCTACACCTTC	CASSQDREDYGYTF
TRBJ1-5	-	-	TRBV7-8	TGTGCCAGCAGCTTAGGTCAGCGGGGGTATCAGCCCCAGCATTTT	CASSLGQRGYQPQHF
TRBJ2-1	few	-	TRBV19	TGTGCCAGTAGTATTTCATACAGCGGCTTCTACAATGAGCAGTTCTTC	CASSISYSGFYNEQFF
TRBJ1-2	-	-	TRBV5-4	TGTGCCAGCAGCTTGTTGAAGGCCGGGTACGGCTACACCTTC	CASSLLKAGYGYTF
TRBJ1-1	-	-	TRBV11-3	TGTGCCAGCAGTTCACGGGGGGGGACTGAAGCTTTCTTT	CASSSRGGTEAFF
TRBJ2-3	-	-	TRBV7-9	TGTGCCAGCAGCTTAGTAAAAACTAGCACAGATACGCAGTATTTT	CASSLVKTSTDTQYF
TRBJ2-1	-	TRBD1	TRBV3-1/TRBV3-2	TGTGCCAGCAGCCAAGAATTCGGGACAGCGTACAATGAGCAGTTCTTC	CASSQEFGTAYNEQFF
TRBJ1-1	-	TRBD1	TRBV10-3	TGTGCCATCAGTGCAGGACAGGGGAACACTGAAGCTTTCTTT	CAISAGQGNTEAFF
TRBJ1-2	-	TRBD1	TRBV4-3	TGCGCCAGCAGCGACTTCAAAGACAGGGACCCTTATGGCTACACCTTC	CASSDFKDRDPYGYTF
TRBJ2-5	once	-	TRBV4-3	TGCGCCAGCAGCCAACTAGCGTACCAAGAGACCCAGTACTTC	CASSQLAYQETQYF
TRBJ2-7	-	TRBD2	TRBV14	TGTGCCAGCAGCCAACTACTAGCGGGCCTGGACGAGCAGTACTTC	CASSQLLAGLDEQYF
TRBJ1-4	-	TRBD1	TRBV19	TGTGCCAGTAGTACCGGGACAGTTGCAACTAATGAAAAACTGTTTTTT	CASSTGTVATNEKLFF
TRBJ1-2	-	-	TRBV19	TGTGCCAGTAGCCCTGGACAGCCCTCGACGCCCTATGGCTACACCTTC	CASSPGQPSTPYGYTF
TRBJ1-5	-	TRBD1	TRBV7-9	TGTGCCAGCAGCTTAGGGGGGACAGATAATCAGCCCCAGCATTTT	CASSLGGTDNQPQHF
TRBJ1-2	-	TRBD1	TRBV5-4	TGTGCCAGCAGCAGCCAGGGGGGCGGGTACTATGGCTACACCTTC	CASSSQGGGYYGYTF
TRBJ1-3	-	-	TRBV6-1	TGTGCCAGCAGCGGCACAGTGTCTGGAAACACCATATATTTT	CASSGTVSGNTIYF
TRBJ2-1	-	TRBD2	TRBV28	TGTGCCACCTCAACCGGGACTAGCGGGACCTACAATGAGCAGTTCTTC	CATSTGTSGTYNEQFF
TRBJ2-1	-	TRBD2	TRBV5-4	TGTGCCAGCAGTTATGGACTAGCGACCTACAATGAGCAGTTCTTC	CASSYGLATYNEQFF
TRBJ2-7	once	TRBD1	TRBV2	TGTGCCAGCAGGGGGACAGGGGGGACCTACGAGCAGTACTTC	CASRGTGGTYEQYF
TRBJ2-7	-	TRBD1	TRBV18	TGTGCCAGCTCGTCTAGGACAGGGGTGGGGTACGAGCAGTACTTC	CASSSRTGVGYEQYF
TRBJ1-4	once	TRBD1	TRBV4-3	TGCGCCAGCAGCCAAGGACCCGGGACAGGGGCTGAAAAACTGTTTTTT	CASSQGPGTGAEKLFF
TRBJ2-7	-	-	TRBV12-3/TRBV12-4	TGTGCCAGCAGTGTACAGGACTCCTACGAGCAGTACTTC	CASSVQDSYEQYF
TRBJ2-7	-	TRBD2	TRBV10-3	TGTGCCATCAGTGAGTCGGGGGGGTTACCCTACGAGCAGTACTTC	CAISESGGLPYEQYF
TRBJ2-3	once	TRBD2	TRBV5-6	TGTGCCAGCAGCTTGGAGCGGGAGGTCACAGATACGCAGTATTTT	CASSLEREVTDTQYF
TRBJ2-5	-	-	TRBV5-1	TGCGCCAGCAGCTTGGCCGGGATCGCGGAGACCCAGTACTTC	CASSLAGIAETQYF
TRBJ2-1	-	TRBD2	TRBV4-1	TGCGCCAGCGCTAGCGGGAGTTTCTATGAGCAGTTCTTC	CASASGSFYEQFF
TRBJ2-1	-	TRBD2	TRBV6-5	TGTGCCAGCAGCCAAGGACTAGCGGGAAACAATGAGCAGTTCTTC	CASSQGLAGNNEQFF
TRBJ2-1	once	TRBD2	TRBV19	TGTGCCAGTAGCCCAGGACTAGGGAAGAGGGCCAATGAGCAGTTCTTC	CASSPGLGKRANEQFF
TRBJ2-6	-	TRBD1	TRBV7-2	TGTGCCAGCAGCCCCTATACCCGGGACAGGGGACCTGGGGCCAACGTCCTGACTTTC	CASSPYTRDRGPGANVLTF
TRBJ2-7	few	-	TRBV18	TGTGCCAGCTCACCACCGTCAGGGGCATACGAGCAGTACTTC	CASSPPSGAYEQYF
TRBJ2-1	-	TRBD2	TRBV20-1	TGCAGTGCTAGTTTAGCGGGAGGGCCAAGTGAGCAGTTCTTC	CSASLAGGPSEQFF
TRBJ2-3	-	-	TRBV9	TGTGCCAGCGCCGGCGGGGGAGGGGGAATCACAGATACGCAGTATTTT	CASAGGGGGITDTQYF
TRBJ1-2	few	TRBD1	TRBV5-1	TGCGCCAGCAGCGCCGCCCCCGGGACAGCTCGTTATGGCTACACCTTC	CASSAAPGTARYGYTF
TRBJ2-7	-	TRBD2	TRBV5-1	TGCGCCAGCAGCTGGGGGGGTATCTCCAACGAGCAGTACTTC	CASSWGGISNEQYF
TRBJ2-1	many	TRBD2	TRBV30	TGTGCCTGGAGTGAGGAGCGGGAGTCTGAGCAGTTCTTC	CAWSEERESEQFF
TRBJ2-5	-	-	TRBV3-1/TRBV3-2	TGTGCCAGCAGCCAAAGGGGGAAAGAGACCCAGTACTTC	CASSQRGKETQYF
TRBJ1-2	few	TRBD1	TRBV30	TGTGCCTGGGACAGGGGTCCCTATGGCTACACCTTC	CAWDRGPYGYTF